The 22 T cell receptor beta chains in this list originate from one sample, sequenced in a study of blood T cell dynamics during melanoma immunotherapy (dated by TCRdb to 2020 to 2021). The library relied on the immunoSEQ multiplex PCR assay. The source is immuneACCESS, and TCRdb retained only in-frame sequences with V and J called. Part of the clones is not carried over; for the studies checked, unresolved V genes explain less than half of this, and the remainder is unexplained. Within this sample are approximately 13,000 clones, with 80% to 90% of them counted one time only. Less than 6.5% of the sample goes to the ten largest clones. Read against the paper, the sample's time point label means: pre-treatment baseline. The sample was blood, taken from a patient treated with checkpoint blockade. The source of these receptors is a human donor with melanoma.

This clone was found once. The chain employs TRBV6-5 and TRBJ2-7; D call uncertain. Trimming left V 5 bases short and J 0 bases short, with 8 bases between. CDR3 length: 13 residues. Germline CDR1 MNHEY, CDR2 SVGAGI. The CDR3 is CASSTQSSYEQYF. Here the CDR3 DNA reads TGTGCCAGCAGTACACAAAGCTCCTACGAGCAGTACTTC.

J is TRBJ1-5 and V is TRBV27; no firm D call. V was shortened by 7 bases and J by 3 bases, with 10 bases between the two germline ends. There are 13 residues in the CDR3. Germline V lookup: CDR1 MNHEY, CDR2 SMNVEV (reference sequence). The CDR3 sequence is CASTMGINQPQHF. In DNA form, the CDR3 reads TGTGCCAGCACCATGGGTATCAATCAGCCCCAGCATTTT.

This chain joins TRBV5-1 and TRBJ1-1; D call uncertain. V lost 0 bases to trimming and J lost 1 base, with 10 bases between them. Germline CDR1 is SGHRS and CDR2 is YFSETQ. This CDR3 has 15 residues. CDR3 sequence (DNA): TGCGCCAGCAGCTTGGATTTTGGGCGGAACACTGAAGCTTTCTTT. Amino acid sequence: CASSLDFGRNTEAFF.

The chain links TRBV30 to TRBJ2-1; 7 nucleotides match TRBD1. The V gene's germline CDR1 is GTSNPN and CDR2 SVGIG (reference sequence). Trimming cost V 2 bases and J 9 bases; bases outside gene matches: 4. This CDR3 has 12 amino acids. CDR3 amino acids: CAWSTGAAEQFF. The CDR3, as DNA: TGTGCCTGGAGTACAGGGGCAGCTGAGCAGTTCTTC.

The chain employs TRBV7-2 and TRBJ2-2, with D perhaps matching TRBD1 (7 bases). Trimming cost V 3 bases and J 9 bases, with 11 bases left between them. The CDR3 runs 13 residues. Germline V gene lookup returns CDR1 SGHTA and CDR2 FQGNSA. As DNA, the CDR3 is TGTGCCAGCAGCTTCCCAGGGGGGCGGGAGCTGTTTTTT. Protein product: CASSFPGGRELFF.

The chain links TRBV6-6 to TRBJ1-1; D is undetermined. Germline V gene sequence: CDR1 MNHNY, CDR2 SVGAGI (reference sequence). Trimming stripped 4 bases from V and 7 bases from J, with 13 bases between. The CDR3 consists of 13 residues. CDR3 sequence: CASSSVGEGEAFF. CDR3 nucleotides: TGTGCCAGCAGTTCCGTCGGGGAAGGTGAAGCTTTCTTT.

The V and J genes are TRBV25-1 and TRBJ1-2; D unclear. The germline V gene encodes CDR1 MGHDK and CDR2 SYGVNS. Trimming pared 3 bases from V and 8 bases from J, leaving 13 bases between. The CDR3 covers 13 residues. The chain's CDR3 is CASSELWGSGYTF. The CDR3 DNA reads as TGTGCCAGCAGTGAGCTTTGGGGTAGCGGCTACACCTTC.

This chain links TRBV10-3 with TRBJ1-2; 10 bases align to TRBD1. With V trimmed by 6 bases and J by 5 bases, 6 bases remained unmatched. The CDR3 covers 14 residues. Germline V CDR1 and CDR2: ENHRY, SYGVKD. The CDR3 DNA is TGTGCCATCAGGGCTGACAGGGGGCAGTATGGCTACACCTTC. It is translated as CAIRADRGQYGYTF.

This chain uses TRBV6-5 with TRBJ1-5; 10 positions agree with TRBD1. The V segment lost 6 bases and the J segment 1 base; nucleotides outside the gene matches: 0. This CDR3 region has 14 residues. Germline V gene lookup returns CDR1 MNHEY and CDR2 SVGAGI. The CDR3 bases are TGTGCCAGCAGGGGACAGGGGAGCAATCAGCCCCAGCATTTT. Its translation is CASRGQGSNQPQHF.

The chain employs TRBV30 and TRBJ1-2; D remains unclear. The germline V and J ends were trimmed by 1 base and 8 bases, with 8 bases remaining between them. The germline gives CDR1 GTSNPN, CDR2 SVGIG (reference sequence). The CDR3 runs to 11 residues. CDR3 loop: CAWSEGGGYTF. The CDR3 DNA follows: TGTGCCTGGAGTGAAGGAGGGGGCTACACCTTC.

CDR3 residues: CASSLASSPPETQYF. The CDR3 coding sequence is TGTGCCAGCAGCTTAGCGTCTAGCCCGCCGGAGACCCAGTACTTC. J is TRBJ2-5 and V is TRBV11-2, with D perhaps TRBD2 (5 bases). V lost 1 base to trimming and J lost 5 bases, with 14 bases between them. Germline V CDR1 and CDR2: SGHAT, FQNNGV. This CDR3 is 15 amino acids long.

This clone showed up just a few times. This chain connects TRBV4-1 to TRBJ1-1; 10 bases align to TRBD1. Per the germline V gene, CDR1 is MGHRA and CDR2 is YSYEKL. Germline trimming cut 7 bases from V and 3 bases from J; bases unmatched to any gene: 5. This CDR3 has 14 amino acids. The CDR3 region has the DNA TGCGCCAGCATGCCGGGACAGGGGTACACTGAAGCTTTCTTT. This translates into CASMPGQGYTEAFF.

This clone turned up a few times. This chain connects TRBV19 to TRBJ1-2; possibly TRBD1 for D (5 bases). Germline assignment: CDR1 LNHDA and CDR2 SQIVND (reference sequence). This CDR3 comprises 14 residues. The germline V and J ends were trimmed by 5 bases and 3 bases, with 13 bases remaining between them. This CDR3 reads CASSLGTVDYGYTF. CDR3 nucleotide sequence: TGTGCCAGTAGTCTCGGGACCGTCGACTATGGCTACACCTTC.

The genes are TRBV6-5 and TRBJ1-3; no definite D call. The germline CDR1 and CDR2 sequences are MNHEY and SVGAGI. V was shortened by 6 bases and J by 8 bases, with 20 bases between the two germline ends. CDR3 size: 15 residues. The CDR3 is CASRKFVPTGDTIYF. DNA for the CDR3: TGTGCCAGCAGGAAATTTGTTCCCACGGGAGACACCATATATTTT.

The CDR3 region has the DNA TGTGCCAGCAGTGACGTGGGCTACACCTTC. This translates into CASSDVGYTF. The V call is TRBV6-1, the J call TRBJ1-2; D remains ambiguous. Germline V gene sequence: CDR1 MNHNS, CDR2 SASEGT. This CDR3 spans 10 amino acids. Trimming left V 3 bases short and J 8 bases short, with 4 bases between.

This chain joins TRBV7-3 and TRBJ2-2; 7 bases align to TRBD1. Germline assignment: CDR1 SGHTA and CDR2 FQGTGA. CDR3 length: 16 residues. V shed 2 bases, J shed 4 bases, and the junction held 7 bases outside the gene matches. The CDR3 reads CASSLAGGRGTGELFF. Here the CDR3 DNA reads TGTGCCAGCAGCTTAGCAGGGGGAAGAGGCACCGGGGAGCTGTTTTTT.

This clone was seen only a few times. The gene calls are TRBV6-6 and TRBJ2-7, with D perhaps assigned TRBD1 or TRBD2 (5 bases each). The germline V gene has CDR1 MNHNY and CDR2 SVGAGI (reference sequence). The CDR3 loop spans 15 amino acids. V was shortened by 0 bases and J by 2 bases, with 11 bases between the two germline ends. The CDR3 DNA reads as TGTGCCAGCAGTTACTCCGGGGACGGAGCCTACGAGCAGTACTTC. Protein sequence: CASSYSGDGAYEQYF.

The V and J genes are TRBV9 and TRBJ2-3; 16 positions agree with TRBD2. The CDR3 is 19 residues long. Germline CDR1 and CDR2: SGDLS and YYNGEE. The ends lost 4 bases at V and 5 bases at J; junction bases unmatched: 13. The DNA of the CDR3 is TGTGCCAGCAGCTCTGGGACTAGCGGGGGGGCCGGTGGAAGAGATACGCAGTATTTT. Its translation is CASSSGTSGGAGGRDTQYF.

This clone appeared once. This chain uses TRBV2 with TRBJ1-1; TRBD1 matches 9 bases. This CDR3 is built from 13 residues. V lost 6 bases and J lost 4; bases outside the gene matches: 3. The germline gives CDR1 SNHLY, CDR2 FYNNEI. DNA for the CDR3: TGTGCCAGCAGAGACAGGGGGGGCACTGAAGCTTTCTTT. Translated: CASRDRGGTEAFF.

This chain uses TRBV2 with TRBJ2-1; weak D call: TRBD2 (6 bases). The CDR3 runs 14 residues. Trimming removed 6 bases at V and 5 bases at J, with 14 bases between. Per germline, CDR1 SNHLY and CDR2 FYNNEI. CDR3 sequence: CASRSTSGDNEQFF. The CDR3 DNA sequence: TGTGCCAGCAGATCGACTAGTGGGGACAATGAGCAGTTCTTC. Based on the CDR3 plus reference TRBV2 and TRBJ2-1, the full variable domain is EPEVTQTPSHQVTQMGQEVILRCVPISNHLYFYWYRQILGQKVEFLVSFYNNEISEKSEIFDDQFSVERPDGSNFTLKIRSTKLEDSAMYFCASRSTSGDNEQFFGPGTRLTVL.

The rearrangement joins TRBV2 to TRBJ2-5, with a tentative D call TRBD2 (6 bases). The ends were cut back, 7 bases at V and 2 bases at J, with 14 bases in the middle. The germline CDR1 and CDR2 sequences are SNHLY and FYNNEI. The CDR3 runs to 14 residues. This CDR3 is CASTPRLDQETQYF. The CDR3 DNA is TGTGCCAGCACCCCCCGACTAGATCAAGAGACCCAGTACTTC.

With respect to this clone: At one of its ends the junction is not consistent with the germline gene, which may arise from a read error. The chain combines TRBV7-2 with TRBJ1-5, with D perhaps matching TRBD1 (6 bases). Germline CDR1 reads SGHTA; CDR2 reads FQGNSA. CDR3 length: 16 amino acids. The CDR3 sequence is CASSLDGGASTQPQHF. The DNA of the CDR3 is TGTGCCAGCAGCTTAGATGGGGGGGCGAGCACTCAGCCCCAGCATTTT.